These 10 T cell receptor beta chains were sequenced from one sample in a study of T cells in Graves' hyperthyroidism and ophthalmopathy. Amplification yielded TCR beta CDR3 regions, with RNA transcripts as the source. First-round RT-PCR targeting the TCR CDR3 was performed with the HTBI primer set. In TCRdb, the multiplex PCR reads were re-called with MiXCR into one record per CDR3 protein. The sample records over 700,000 distinct CDR3 sequences, approximately 36% being singletons. Sample: blood. The receptors derive from a woman between 40 and 55 years old with Graves' hyperthyroidism.

This clonotype has more than one count but fewer than ten. The V gene is TRBV20-1, the J gene TRBJ1-5, with 7 bases that match TRBD1. The CDR3 loop spans 14 amino acids. The V segment lost 6 bases and the J segment 1 base; nucleotides outside the gene matches: 6. Germline CDR1 reads DFQATT; CDR2 reads SNEGSKA (reference sequence). The CDR3 bases are TGCAGTGCCTTATTGGGACAGAGCAATCAGCCCCAGCATTTT. Its translation: CSALLGQSNQPQHF.

This chain joins TRBV12-3 or TRBV12-4 and TRBJ1-1, with D uncertain. The V and J ends lost 7 bases and 3 bases respectively, with 18 bases between them. This CDR3 is built from 15 residues. The CDR3 sequence is CASTTGGPRDTEAFF. CDR3 nucleotide sequence: TGTGCCAGCACCACTGGCGGGCCGAGGGACACTGAAGCTTTCTTT.

This clonotype was observed a single time. Given a much more abundant clone one base away, this may be a read error. V and J are TRBV20-1 and TRBJ1-3; D ambiguous. Deletions cut 2 bases from V and 0 bases from J, with 11 bases between. This CDR3 comprises 15 residues. In germline, CDR1 is DFQATT, CDR2 SNEGSKA (reference sequence). The CDR3 sequence: CSARLATHSGNTIYF. Written as DNA, the CDR3 is TGCAGTGCTAGACTGGCAACCCACTCTGGAAACACCATATATTTT.

This clonotype was seen a few times. This chain links TRBV2 with TRBJ2-7; D is undetermined. The germline gives CDR1 SNHLY, CDR2 FYNNEI. This CDR3 has 14 residues. Trimming stripped 4 bases from V and 2 bases from J, with 12 bases between. DNA of the CDR3: TGTGCCAGCAGTGCTACGTACGCCACCTACGAGCAGTACTTC. It codes for CASSATYATYEQYF.

This clonotype was recorded many times. The gene calls are TRBV5-4 and TRBJ1-6, with 8 positions matching TRBD1. V lost 4 bases to trimming and J lost 7 bases; unmatched junction nucleotides: 10. CDR3 length equals 16 residues. The germline V gene encodes CDR1 SGHNT and CDR2 YYREEE (reference sequence). CDR3 in DNA: TGTGCCAGCAGCCCTCGGACAGGGTCGCAAAATTCACCCCTCCACTTT. Translated, it gives CASSPRTGSQNSPLHF. The whole variable domain, remainder taken from reference TRBV5-4 and TRBJ1-6, is ETGVTQSPTHLIKTRGQQVTLRCSSQSGHNTVSWYQQALGQGPQFIFQYYREEENGRGNFPPRFSGLQFPNYSSELNVNALELDDSALYLCASSPRTGSQNSPLHFGNGTRLTVT.

With respect to this clonotype: A much larger clone differs from this one at a single base, so this may be a read error. Because it lacks the conserved phenylalanine or tryptophan at the end, this CDR3 is likely a read error. The chain has TRBV11-2 and TRBJ2-7; no definite D call. The CDR3 is 14 amino acids. The V end was cut by 7 bases, the J end by 5 bases, with 18 bases between. CDR1 and CDR2 from the germline V gene are SGHAT and FQNNGV. The DNA for the CDR3 is TGTGCCAGCACCCTCCGGGCGAGTAAGGACGAGCAGTACTCC. Translation: CASTLRASKDEQYS.

This clonotype was found a few times. One junction end does not reproduce the germline sequence, and a read error may be involved. The CDR3 DNA reads TGCGCCAGCAGCCAAGATCTTTCCCAGCTCTATGGCTACACCTTC. Its protein product is CASSQDLSQLYGYTF. The chain employs TRBV7-2 and TRBJ1-2; no clear D. The germline V gene has CDR1 SGHTA and CDR2 FQGNSA. This CDR3 has 15 residues.

Many counts were recorded for this clonotype. V gene TRBV4-2 combines with J gene TRBJ1-4; no firm D call. The length of the CDR3 is 15 residues. The V and J ends lost 1 base and 6 bases respectively, with 12 bases between them. Germline CDR1 LGHNA, CDR2 YNFKEQ. This CDR3 reads CASSQAWGDDEKLFF. The DNA for the CDR3 is TGTGCCAGCAGCCAAGCGTGGGGTGATGATGAAAAACTGTTTTTT.

The V call is TRBV4-2, the J call TRBJ2-2, with D hard to call. The CDR3 loop spans 13 amino acids. The germline V and J ends were trimmed by 5 bases and 6 bases, with 10 bases remaining between them. Germline lookup yields CDR1 LGHNA and CDR2 YNFKEQ. The CDR3 loop reads CASSRIPPGELFF. CDR3 bases: TGTGCCAGCAGCAGAATTCCCCCCGGGGAGCTGTTTTTT.

This chain uses TRBV7-9 with TRBJ2-5; possibly TRBD1 or TRBD2 for D (6 bases each). Germline assignment: CDR1 SEHNR and CDR2 FQNEAQ (reference sequence). This CDR3 comprises 13 residues. Trimming removed 5 bases from V and 5 bases from J, with 12 bases in between. The CDR3 sequence is CASSTGAEETQYF. CDR3 nucleotide sequence: TGTGCCAGCAGCACGGGGGCGGAGGAGACCCAGTACTTC.